This record looks at one T cell receptor (beta chain) sequence and its context. The investigators amplified TCR beta CDR3 regions from RNA transcripts. First-round RT-PCR targeting the TCR CDR3 was performed with the HTBI primer set. MiXCR, run by TCRdb on the multiplex PCR reads, gives a single entry per CDR3 protein. The data contain 190,000 or so distinct CDR3 sequences, about a sixth of them singletons. This record comes from a study of T cells in Graves' hyperthyroidism and ophthalmopathy. There are 14 residues in the CDR3. Per germline, CDR1 DFQATT and CDR2 SNEGSKA (reference sequence). V was clipped by 7 bases and J by 3 bases; unmatched bases: 9.

The sequenced material came from blood. The V call is TRBV20-1, the J call TRBJ1-2; TRBD1 agrees at 9 bases. The sequence derives from a middle-aged man with Graves' hyperthyroidism. The DNA of the CDR3 is TGCAGTGTTGAACAGGGGGCGTCGGACTATGGCTACACCTTC. This gives the protein CSVEQGASDYGYTF.